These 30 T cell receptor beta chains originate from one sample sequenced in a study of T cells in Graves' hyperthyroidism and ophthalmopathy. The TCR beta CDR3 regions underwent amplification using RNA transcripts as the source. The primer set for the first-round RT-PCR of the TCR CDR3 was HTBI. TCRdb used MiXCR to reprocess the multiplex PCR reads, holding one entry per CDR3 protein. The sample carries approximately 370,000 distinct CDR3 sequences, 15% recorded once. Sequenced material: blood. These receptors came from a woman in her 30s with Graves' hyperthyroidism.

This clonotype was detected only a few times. The DNA of the CDR3 is TGTGCCATCAGTGATTTGGATGGCTACACCTTC. It is translated as CAISDLDGYTF. The V gene is TRBV10-3, the J gene TRBJ1-2; unclear D gene. The CDR3 contains 11 residues. Germline V lookup: CDR1 ENHRY, CDR2 SYGVKD. V lost 3 bases and J 6 bases, leaving 5 bases between the germline ends.

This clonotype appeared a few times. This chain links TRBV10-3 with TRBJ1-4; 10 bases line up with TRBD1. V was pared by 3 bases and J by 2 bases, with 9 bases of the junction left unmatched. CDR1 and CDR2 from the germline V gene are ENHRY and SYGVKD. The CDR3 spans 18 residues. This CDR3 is CAISDWDRGAGTNEKLFF. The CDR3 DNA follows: TGTGCCATCAGTGATTGGGACAGGGGCGCAGGCACTAATGAAAAACTGTTTTTT.

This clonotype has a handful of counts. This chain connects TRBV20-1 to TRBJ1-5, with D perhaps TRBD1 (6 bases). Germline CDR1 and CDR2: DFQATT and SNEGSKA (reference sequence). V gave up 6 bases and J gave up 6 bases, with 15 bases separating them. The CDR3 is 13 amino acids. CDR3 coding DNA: TGCAGTGCCAGACAGGTCGTGGGTCAGCCCCAGCATTTT. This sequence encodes CSARQVVGQPQHF.

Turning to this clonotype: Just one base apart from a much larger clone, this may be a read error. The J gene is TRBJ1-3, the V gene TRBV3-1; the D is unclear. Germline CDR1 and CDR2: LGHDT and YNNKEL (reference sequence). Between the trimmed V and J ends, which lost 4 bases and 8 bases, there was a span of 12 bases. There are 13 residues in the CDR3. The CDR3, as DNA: TGTGCCAGCAGCCTTCCCAGTGGTTACACCATATATTTT. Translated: CASSLPSGYTIYF.

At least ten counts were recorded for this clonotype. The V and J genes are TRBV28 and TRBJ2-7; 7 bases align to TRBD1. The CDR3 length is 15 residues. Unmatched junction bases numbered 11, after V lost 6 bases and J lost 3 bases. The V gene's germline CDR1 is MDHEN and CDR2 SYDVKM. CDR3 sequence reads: CASRIEGGGYYEQYF. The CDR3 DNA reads TGTGCCAGCAGAATAGAAGGGGGCGGTTACTACGAGCAGTACTTC. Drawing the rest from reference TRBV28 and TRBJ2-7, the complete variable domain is DVKVTQSSRYLVKRTGEKVFLECVQDMDHENMFWYRQDPGLGLRLIYFSYDVKMKEKGDIPEGYSVSREKKERFSLILESASTNQTSMYLCASRIEGGGYYEQYFGPGTRLTVT.

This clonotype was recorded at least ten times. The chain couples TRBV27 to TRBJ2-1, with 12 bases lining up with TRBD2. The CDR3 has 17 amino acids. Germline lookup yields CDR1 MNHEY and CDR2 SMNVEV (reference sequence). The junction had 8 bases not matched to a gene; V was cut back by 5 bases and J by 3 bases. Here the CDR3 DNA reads TGTGCCAGCAGTACCCTAGCGGGAGGGTTTCTCTACAATGAGCAGTTCTTC. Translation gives CASSTLAGGFLYNEQFF.

The CDR3 DNA is TGCAGTAGCTTCGGGAGGGCCCTCACAGATACGCAGTATTTT. It is translated as CSSFGRALTDTQYF. This chain links TRBV20-1 with TRBJ2-3; 8 nucleotides match TRBD2. V shed 8 bases, J shed 2 bases, and the junction held 9 bases outside the gene matches. Germline V gene lookup returns CDR1 DFQATT and CDR2 SNEGSKA (reference sequence). The CDR3 runs 14 residues.

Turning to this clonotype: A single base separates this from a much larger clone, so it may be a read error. CDR3 amino acids: CATRKERTYAQYF. The CDR3 coding sequence is TGTGCCACGAGGAAGGAGCGGACCTACGCGCAGTACTTC. The chain uses TRBV15 and TRBJ2-7; maybe TRBD2 (5 bases). The CDR3 is 13 amino acids. Germline V lookup: CDR1 LNHNV, CDR2 YYDKDF (reference sequence).

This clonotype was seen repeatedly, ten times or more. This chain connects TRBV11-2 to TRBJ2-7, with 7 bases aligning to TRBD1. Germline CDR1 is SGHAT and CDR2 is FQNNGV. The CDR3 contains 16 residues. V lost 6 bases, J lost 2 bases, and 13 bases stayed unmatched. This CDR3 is CASRPLGQRGTYEQYF. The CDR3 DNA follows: TGTGCCAGCAGACCTTTGGGACAGCGAGGTACCTACGAGCAGTACTTC.

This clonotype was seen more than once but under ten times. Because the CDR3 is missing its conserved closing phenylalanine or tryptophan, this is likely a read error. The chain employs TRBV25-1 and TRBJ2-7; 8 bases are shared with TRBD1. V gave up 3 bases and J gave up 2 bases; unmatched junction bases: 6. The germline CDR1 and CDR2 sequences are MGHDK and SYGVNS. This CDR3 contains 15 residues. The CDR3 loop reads CASSDRGLLPYEQYL. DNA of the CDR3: TGTGCCAGCAGTGACAGGGGGCTACTTCCCTACGAGCAGTACCTC.

The CDR3, as DNA: TGTGCCAGCAGTTCGATAGCGGGAGCGGTAACCGGGGAGCTGTTTTTT. Amino acids: CASSSIAGAVTGELFF. This sequence joins TRBV27 and TRBJ2-2; TRBD2 matches at 9 bases. Germline V gene data show CDR1 as MNHEY and CDR2 as SMNVEV (reference sequence). The V gene end was trimmed by 4 bases and the J gene end by 5 bases; junction bases not matched to a gene: 8. This CDR3 is 16 amino acids long.

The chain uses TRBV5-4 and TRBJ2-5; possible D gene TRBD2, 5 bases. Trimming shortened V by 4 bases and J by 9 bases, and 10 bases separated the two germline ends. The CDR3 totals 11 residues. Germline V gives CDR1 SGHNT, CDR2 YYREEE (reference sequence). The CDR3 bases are TGTGCCAGCAGCCGGGGTACCGCCCAGTACTTC. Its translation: CASSRGTAQYF.

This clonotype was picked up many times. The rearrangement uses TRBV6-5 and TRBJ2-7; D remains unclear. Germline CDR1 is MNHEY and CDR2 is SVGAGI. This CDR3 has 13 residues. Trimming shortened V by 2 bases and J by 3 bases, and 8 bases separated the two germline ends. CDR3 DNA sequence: TGTGCCAGCAGTTACACGGACGGCTACGAGCAGTACTTC. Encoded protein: CASSYTDGYEQYF.

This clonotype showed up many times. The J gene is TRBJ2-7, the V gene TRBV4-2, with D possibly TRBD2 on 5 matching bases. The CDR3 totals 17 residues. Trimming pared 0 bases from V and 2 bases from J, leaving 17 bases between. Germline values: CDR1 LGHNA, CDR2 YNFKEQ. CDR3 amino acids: CASSQEVGGPAAYEQYF. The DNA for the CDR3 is TGTGCCAGCAGCCAAGAAGTGGGCGGGCCGGCCGCCTACGAGCAGTACTTC.

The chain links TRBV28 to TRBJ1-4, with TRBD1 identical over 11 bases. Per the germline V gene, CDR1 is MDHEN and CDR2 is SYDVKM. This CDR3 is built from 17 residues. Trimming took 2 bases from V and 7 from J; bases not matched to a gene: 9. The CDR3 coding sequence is TGTGCCAGCAGTTTAACCGGGACAGGGGGAAGTAGTGAAAAACTGTTTTTT. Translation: CASSLTGTGGSSEKLFF.

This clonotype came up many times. CDR3 in amino acids: CASSGDGRNTEAFF. CDR3 sequence (DNA): TGTGCCAGCAGTGGGGACGGCAGAAACACTGAAGCTTTCTTT. The gene calls are TRBV2 and TRBJ1-1, with D tentatively TRBD1 (5 bases). V was clipped by 4 bases and J by 2 bases, with 11 bases between them. Per germline, CDR1 SNHLY and CDR2 FYNNEI. This CDR3 contains 14 residues.

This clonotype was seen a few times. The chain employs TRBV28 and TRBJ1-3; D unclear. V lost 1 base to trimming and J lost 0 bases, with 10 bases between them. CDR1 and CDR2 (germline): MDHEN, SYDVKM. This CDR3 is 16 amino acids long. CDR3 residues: CASSLFSAVSGNTIYF. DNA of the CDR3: TGTGCCAGCAGTTTATTTTCGGCCGTCTCTGGAAACACCATATATTTT.

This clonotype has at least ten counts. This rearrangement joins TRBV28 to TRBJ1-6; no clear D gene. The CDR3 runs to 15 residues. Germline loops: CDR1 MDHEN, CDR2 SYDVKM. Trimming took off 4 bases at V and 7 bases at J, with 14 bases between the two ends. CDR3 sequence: CASSSEALGNSPLHF. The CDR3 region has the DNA TGTGCCAGCAGTTCCGAGGCGCTGGGGAATTCACCCCTCCACTTT.

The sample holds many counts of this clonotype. CDR3 protein: CSAKSTTTNEKLFF. The DNA for the CDR3 is TGCAGTGCTAAGTCCACAACAACTAATGAAAAACTGTTTTTT. The gene calls are TRBV20-1 and TRBJ1-4; D is ambiguous. This CDR3 region has 14 residues. The V gene lost 4 bases and the J gene lost 0 bases, with 9 bases spanning the gap. Germline V CDR1 and CDR2: DFQATT, SNEGSKA (reference sequence).

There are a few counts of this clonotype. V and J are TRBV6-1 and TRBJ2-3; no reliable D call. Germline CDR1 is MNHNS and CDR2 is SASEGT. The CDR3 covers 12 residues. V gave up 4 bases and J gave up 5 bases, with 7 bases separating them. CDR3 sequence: CASSAIGDTQYF. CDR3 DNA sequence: TGTGCCAGCAGTGCAATAGGAGATACGCAGTATTTT.

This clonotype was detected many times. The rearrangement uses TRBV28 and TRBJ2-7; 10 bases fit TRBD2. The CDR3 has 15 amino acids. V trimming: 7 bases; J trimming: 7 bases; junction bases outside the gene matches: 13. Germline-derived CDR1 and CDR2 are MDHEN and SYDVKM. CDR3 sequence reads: CASILSAGGRGEQYF. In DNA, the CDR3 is TGTGCCAGCATTCTCTCAGCGGGAGGGCGAGGGGAGCAGTACTTC.

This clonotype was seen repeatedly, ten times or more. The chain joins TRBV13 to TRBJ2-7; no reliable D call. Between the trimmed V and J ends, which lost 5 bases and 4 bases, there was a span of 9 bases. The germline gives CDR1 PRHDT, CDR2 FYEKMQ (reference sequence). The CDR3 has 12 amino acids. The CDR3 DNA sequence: TGTGCCAGCAGCCATCGACGTTACGAGCAGTACTTC. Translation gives CASSHRRYEQYF.

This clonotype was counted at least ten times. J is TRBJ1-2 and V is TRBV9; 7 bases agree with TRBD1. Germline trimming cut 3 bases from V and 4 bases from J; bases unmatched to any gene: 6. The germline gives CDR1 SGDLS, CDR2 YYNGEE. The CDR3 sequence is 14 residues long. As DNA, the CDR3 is TGTGCCAGCAGCGGACAGGGTAATGGCTATGGCTACACCTTC. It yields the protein CASSGQGNGYGYTF.

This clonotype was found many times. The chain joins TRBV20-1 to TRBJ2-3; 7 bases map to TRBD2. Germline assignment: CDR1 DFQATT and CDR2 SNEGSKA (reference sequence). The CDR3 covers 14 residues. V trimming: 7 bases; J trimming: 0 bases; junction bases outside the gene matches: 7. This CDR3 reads CSGEGGGSTDTQYF. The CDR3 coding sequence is TGCAGTGGGGAGGGCGGCGGGAGCACAGATACGCAGTATTTT.

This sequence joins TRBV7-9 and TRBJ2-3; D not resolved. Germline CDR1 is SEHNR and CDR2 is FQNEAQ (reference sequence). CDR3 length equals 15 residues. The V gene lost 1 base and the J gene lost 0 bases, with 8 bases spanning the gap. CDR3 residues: CASSLVQTSTDTQYF. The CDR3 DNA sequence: TGTGCCAGCAGCTTAGTCCAGACTAGCACAGATACGCAGTATTTT.

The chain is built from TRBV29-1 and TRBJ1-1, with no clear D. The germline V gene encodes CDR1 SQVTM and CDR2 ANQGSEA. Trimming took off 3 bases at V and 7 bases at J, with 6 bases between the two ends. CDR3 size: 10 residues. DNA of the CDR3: TGCAGCGTTGAGTGGTGTGAAGCTTTCTTT. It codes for CSVEWCEAFF.

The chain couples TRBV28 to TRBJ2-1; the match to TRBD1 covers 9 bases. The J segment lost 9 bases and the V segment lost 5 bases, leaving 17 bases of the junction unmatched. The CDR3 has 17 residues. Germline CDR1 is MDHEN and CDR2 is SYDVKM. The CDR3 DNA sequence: TGTGCCAGCAGTGGCGGGACAGGGACTGACTCGGTAGTTGAGCAGTTCTTC. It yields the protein CASSGGTGTDSVVEQFF.

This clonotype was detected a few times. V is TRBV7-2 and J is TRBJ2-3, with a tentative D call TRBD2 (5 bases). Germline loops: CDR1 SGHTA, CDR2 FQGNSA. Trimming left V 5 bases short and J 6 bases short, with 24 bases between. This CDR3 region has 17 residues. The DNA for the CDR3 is TGTGCCAGCAGCCTCGCCCCCTCAGGATCCGGGGTGGATACGCAGTATTTT. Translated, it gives CASSLAPSGSGVDTQYF.

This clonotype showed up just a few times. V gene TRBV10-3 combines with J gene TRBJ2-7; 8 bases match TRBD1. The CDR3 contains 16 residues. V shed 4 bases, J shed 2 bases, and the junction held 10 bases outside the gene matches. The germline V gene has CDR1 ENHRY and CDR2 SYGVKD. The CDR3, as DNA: TGTGCCATCAGTGGGTTGAGGACAGGGTCTACCTACGAGCAGTACTTC. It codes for CAISGLRTGSTYEQYF.

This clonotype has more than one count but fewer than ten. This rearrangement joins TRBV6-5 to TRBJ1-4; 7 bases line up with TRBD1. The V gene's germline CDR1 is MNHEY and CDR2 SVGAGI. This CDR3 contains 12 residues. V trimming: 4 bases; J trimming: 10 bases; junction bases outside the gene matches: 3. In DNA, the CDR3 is TGTGCCAGCAGTTCCTCAGGGGGAAAACTGTTTTTT. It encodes CASSSSGGKLFF.